Each of the 21 T cell receptor beta chains below was sequenced from the same sample in a study of fetal regulatory T cell absence and autoimmunity. Only in-frame clones appear in the TCRdb table, and some are missing; sequencing was by immunoSEQ multiplex PCR. This sample has some 44,000 clones, with roughly four fifths found just once. Sequencing used cord blood. The receptors come from a newborn boy with IPEX syndrome.

The gene calls are TRBV18 and TRBJ1-2; D possibly corresponds to TRBD1 (5 bases). This CDR3 is 16 amino acids long. The V and J ends lost 0 bases and 2 bases respectively, with 13 bases between them. Germline CDR1 is KGHSH and CDR2 is LQKENI. The CDR3 DNA reads as TGTGCCAGCTCACCACCCGCAGGGTTAGGAAACTATGGCTACACCTTC. Residues: CASSPPAGLGNYGYTF.

This chain connects TRBV7-9 to TRBJ2-2; 8 nucleotides line up with TRBD1. Per germline, CDR1 SEHNR and CDR2 FQNEAQ (reference sequence). J gave up 4 bases and V 6 bases, and 7 bases lay outside the gene matches. The CDR3 loop spans 15 amino acids. The CDR3 protein is CASRDQGAPTGELFF. The DNA for the CDR3 is TGTGCCAGCAGGGATCAGGGGGCGCCCACCGGGGAGCTGTTTTTT.

The genes are TRBV2 and TRBJ2-3; no reliable D call. Trimming left V 9 bases short and J 0 bases short, with 16 bases between. Germline V CDR1 and CDR2: SNHLY, FYNNEI. This CDR3 is built from 15 residues. CDR3 residues: CASTRFSPSTDTQYF. CDR3 in DNA: TGTGCCAGTACCCGCTTCTCGCCTAGCACAGATACGCAGTATTTT.

This chain joins TRBV7-2 and TRBJ2-3; tentatively, D is TRBD1 or TRBD2 (5 bases each). This CDR3 spans 14 amino acids. Germline V CDR1 and CDR2: SGHTA, FQGNSA. V was pared by 5 bases and J by 0 bases, with 9 bases between. CDR3 in DNA: TGTGCCAGCAGCCCGGGACCTAGCACAGATACGCAGTATTTT. This gives the protein CASSPGPSTDTQYF.

The genes are TRBV9 and TRBJ2-3; 15 nucleotides align to TRBD2. V dropped 3 bases and J dropped 6; count of bases not matched to a gene: 5. This CDR3 region has 16 residues. The germline V gene has CDR1 SGDLS and CDR2 YYNGEE. Written as DNA, the CDR3 is TGTGCCAGCAGCGGGGGACTAGCGGGAGGAATGGATACGCAGTATTTT. It is translated as CASSGGLAGGMDTQYF.

This chain uses TRBV29-1 with TRBJ1-2; D is uncertain. In germline, CDR1 is SQVTM, CDR2 ANQGSEA. The CDR3 is 10 residues long. The V end was cut by 3 bases, the J end by 2 bases, with 1 base between. The CDR3 loop is CSVDNYGYTF. CDR3 coding DNA: TGCAGCGTTGACAACTATGGCTACACCTTC.

The chain couples TRBV27 to TRBJ1-1; D is uncertain. There are 13 residues in the CDR3. Trimming took off 5 bases at V and 4 bases at J, with 11 bases between the two ends. Germline V lookup: CDR1 MNHEY, CDR2 SMNVEV (reference sequence). Here the CDR3 reads CASSLRFGTEAFF. CDR3 bases: TGTGCCAGCAGTCTAAGGTTCGGCACTGAAGCTTTCTTT.

Here the CDR3 reads CAWSTTSFTYNEQFF. DNA of the CDR3: TGTGCCTGGAGCACGACTAGTTTCACCTACAATGAGCAGTTCTTC. The V and J genes are TRBV30 and TRBJ2-1; D perhaps matches TRBD2 (6 bases). Germline V gene lookup returns CDR1 GTSNPN and CDR2 SVGIG (reference sequence). The length of the CDR3 is 15 residues. Trimming removed 3 bases at V and 2 bases at J, with 14 bases between. The full variable domain, its missing parts supplied by reference TRBV30 and TRBJ2-1, is SQTIHQWPATLVQPVGSPLSLECTVEGTSNPNLYWYRQAAGRGLQLLFYSVGIGQISSEVPQNLSASRPQDRQFILSSKKLLLSDSGFYLCAWSTTSFTYNEQFFGPGTRLTVL.

This clone occurred once. The chain uses TRBV6-6 and TRBJ2-4; D gene uncertain. There are 13 residues in the CDR3. Germline V gives CDR1 MNHNY, CDR2 SVGAGI (reference sequence). The germline V and J ends were trimmed by 0 bases and 6 bases, with 6 bases remaining between them. CDR3 bases: TGTGCCAGCAGTTACTCCCCTCGAAACATTCAGTACTTC. Protein product: CASSYSPRNIQYF.

The gene calls are TRBV7-9 and TRBJ2-5; D remains ambiguous. This CDR3 spans 13 amino acids. From germline, CDR1 is SEHNR and CDR2 FQNEAQ (reference sequence). With 5 bases removed from V and 2 bases from J, the gap between germline ends came to 9 bases. DNA for the CDR3: TGTGCCAGCAGCCCCGACATTCAAGAGACCCAGTACTTC. It specifies CASSPDIQETQYF.

The chain joins TRBV6-6 to TRBJ1-6; 9 bases map to TRBD1. Germline V gives CDR1 MNHNY, CDR2 SVGAGI (reference sequence). The CDR3 runs to 14 residues. The J segment lost 10 bases and the V segment lost 6 bases, leaving 7 bases of the junction unmatched. CDR3 sequence reads: CASSDGTGWSPLHF. In nucleotides, the CDR3 is TGTGCCAGCAGCGACGGGACAGGGTGGTCACCCCTCCACTTT.

There are a few counts of this clone. The chain has TRBV7-6 and TRBJ2-7; D is unclear. The V end lost 1 base, the J end lost 3 bases, and 7 bases lay between the germline ends. Germline V gene sequence: CDR1 SGHVS, CDR2 FNYEAQ. The CDR3 is 13 amino acids. The CDR3 nucleotides read TGTGCCAGCAGCTTAGAAGGATACTACGAGCAGTACTTC. Its translation is CASSLEGYYEQYF.

This clone was counted once. J is TRBJ2-3 and V is TRBV7-6; 11 bases are a match to TRBD2. The CDR3 sequence is 15 residues long. Per germline, CDR1 SGHVS and CDR2 FNYEAQ. The ends lost 5 bases at V and 0 bases at J; junction bases unmatched: 1. In nucleotides, the CDR3 is TGTGCCAGCAGCGGACTAGCGGGTAGCACAGATACGCAGTATTTT. Translation gives CASSGLAGSTDTQYF.

The chain has TRBV14 and TRBJ1-4; D is uncertain. Per the germline V gene, CDR1 is SGHDN and CDR2 is FVKESK. V lost 1 base and J 10 bases, leaving 10 bases between the germline ends. This CDR3 is built from 13 residues. CDR3: CASSQAHSGKLFF. CDR3 bases: TGTGCCAGCAGCCAAGCTCATTCGGGAAAACTGTTTTTT.

The chain couples TRBV10-3 to TRBJ2-2; the match to TRBD2 covers 13 bases. Germline CDR1 ENHRY, CDR2 SYGVKD. V lost 0 bases, J lost 4 bases, and 11 bases stayed unmatched. This CDR3 is 20 amino acids long. CDR3 sequence (DNA): TGTGCCATCAGTGAGTCCGACGCCTCCACTAGCGGGAGGGGCACCGGGGAGCTGTTTTTT. It encodes CAISESDASTSGRGTGELFF.

The rearrangement links TRBV7-9 to TRBJ2-3; the D is unclear. CDR1 and CDR2 (germline): SEHNR, FQNEAQ (reference sequence). V lost 5 bases and J lost 4, with 13 bases in between. The CDR3 loop spans 14 amino acids. CDR3 amino acids: CASSLIGSADTQYF. CDR3 coding DNA: TGTGCCAGCAGCCTCATAGGCAGCGCAGATACGCAGTATTTT.

This clone was observed a handful of times. The chain uses TRBV2 and TRBJ1-5; the D is unclear. This CDR3 comprises 10 residues. The ends were cut back, 8 bases at V and 11 bases at J, with 10 bases in the middle. Germline CDR1 reads SNHLY; CDR2 reads FYNNEI. This CDR3 reads CASAGRAQHF. For the CDR3, the DNA is TGTGCCAGCGCGGGTCGAGCCCAGCATTTT.

This chain connects TRBV18 to TRBJ2-6; unclear D gene. Germline assignment: CDR1 KGHSH and CDR2 LQKENI. Trimming took 0 bases from V and 4 from J, leaving 4 bases between them. This CDR3 has 14 amino acids. CDR3 amino acids: CASSPPDGANVLTF. CDR3 in DNA: TGTGCCAGCTCACCACCGGACGGGGCCAACGTCCTGACTTTC.

The chain links TRBV5-1 to TRBJ2-2; D not resolved. From germline, CDR1 is SGHRS and CDR2 YFSETQ. The V end was cut by 0 bases, the J end by 2 bases, with 11 bases between. The CDR3 extends over 16 amino acids. The CDR3: CASSLEAVINTGELFF. The CDR3 nucleotides are TGCGCCAGCAGCTTGGAGGCGGTGATCAACACCGGGGAGCTGTTTTTT.

V usage is TRBV19 and J usage is TRBJ1-6; possibly TRBD1 for D (6 bases). V lost 7 bases and J lost 6, with 16 bases in between. The germline gives CDR1 LNHDA, CDR2 SQIVND (reference sequence). The CDR3 extends over 15 amino acids. CDR3 sequence (DNA): TGTGCCAGTACCCATCGGACAGAACTTAATTCACCCCTCCACTTT. Protein product: CASTHRTELNSPLHF.

The chain carries TRBV2 and TRBJ1-5, with D hard to call. The germline V gene encodes CDR1 SNHLY and CDR2 FYNNEI. The CDR3 runs to 14 residues. V gave up 4 bases and J gave up 0 bases, with 7 bases separating them. CDR3 in amino acids: CASSATYSNQPQHF. The CDR3 nucleotides read TGTGCCAGCAGTGCCACTTATAGCAATCAGCCCCAGCATTTT.